The clone carrying this T cell receptor beta chain has just one count. The CDR3 consists of 15 residues. Germline assignment: CDR1 MNHNY and CDR2 SVGAGI (reference sequence). V was trimmed by 0 bases and J by 2 bases, leaving 11 bases between them. The source of the sample is a study of OX40 agonist ivuxolimab in advanced cancers. Study context: Hepatocellular carcinoma, melanoma, renal cell or head and neck cancer occurred in dose-escalation patients.

TCRdb keeps only in-frame clones here, not all; method: immunoSEQ multiplex PCR. The table shows 75,000 to 100,000 clones, with approximately 84% occurring only once. This sample comprised CD4+ or CD8+ T cells sorted from blood, obtained in a trial of the OX40 agonist ivuxolimab. V is TRBV6-6 and J is TRBJ2-7; D is perhaps TRBD1 (5 bases). The TCR originated in an adult with an advanced solid tumor such as melanoma, head and neck, liver or kidney cancer. The CDR3 sequence: CASSYSAGFTYEQYF. DNA of the CDR3: TGTGCCAGCAGTTACTCGGCAGGGTTCACCTACGAGCAGTACTTC.